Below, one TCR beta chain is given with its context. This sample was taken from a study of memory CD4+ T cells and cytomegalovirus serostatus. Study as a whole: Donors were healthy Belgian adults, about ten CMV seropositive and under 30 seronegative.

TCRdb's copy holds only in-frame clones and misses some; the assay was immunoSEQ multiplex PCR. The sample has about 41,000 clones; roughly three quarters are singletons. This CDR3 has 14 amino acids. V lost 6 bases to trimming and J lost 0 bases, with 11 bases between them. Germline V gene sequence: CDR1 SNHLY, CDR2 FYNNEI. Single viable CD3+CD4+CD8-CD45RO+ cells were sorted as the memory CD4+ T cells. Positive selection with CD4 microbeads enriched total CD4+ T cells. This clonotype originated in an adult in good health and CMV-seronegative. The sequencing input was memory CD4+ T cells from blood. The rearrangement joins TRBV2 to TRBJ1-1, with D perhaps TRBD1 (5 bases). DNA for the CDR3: TGTGCCAGCAGCCTCGACAGTATGAACACTGAAGCTTTCTTT. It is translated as CASSLDSMNTEAFF. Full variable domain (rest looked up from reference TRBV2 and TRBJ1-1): EPEVTQTPSHQVTQMGQEVILRCVPISNHLYFYWYRQILGQKVEFLVSFYNNEISEKSEIFDDQFSVERPDGSNFTLKIRSTKLEDSAMYFCASSLDSMNTEAFFGQGTRLTVV.